A single sample gave rise to the 20 T cell receptor beta chains below, sequenced in a study of cytomegalovirus exposure and HLA in healthy donors. The PCR employed 60 Vbeta primers together with 13 Jbeta primers. Profiling relied on immunoSEQ multiplex PCR, and the TCRdb table lists in-frame clones only, not all of them. The sample has some 150,000 clones, less than 80% seen once; the top ten hold approximately 3.9%. Material for sequencing was PBMCs. These receptor sequences come from a man over 45 in good health and CMV-seropositive.

The chain is built from TRBV9 and TRBJ1-3; D is undetermined. There are 12 residues in the CDR3. V lost 2 bases, J lost 6 bases, and 6 bases lay in between. Germline loops: CDR1 SGDLS, CDR2 YYNGEE. The CDR3 sequence is CASSVSSNTIYF. DNA of the CDR3: TGTGCCAGCAGCGTTTCGTCAAACACCATATATTTT.

The rearrangement links TRBV7-2 to TRBJ2-1; 8 positions match TRBD2. The CDR3 contains 16 residues. The V gene's germline CDR1 is SGHTA and CDR2 FQGNSA. V lost 5 bases to trimming and J lost 15 bases; unmatched junction nucleotides: 21. The CDR3: CASSREGRRGRGGPFF. Here the CDR3 DNA reads TGTGCCAGCAGCCGGGAGGGGAGGAGAGGTCGCGGGGGCCCGTTCTTC.

The chain carries TRBV18 and TRBJ1-5; D unresolved. The CDR3 sequence is 14 residues long. Germline CDR1 KGHSH, CDR2 LQKENI. V lost 6 bases and J 5 bases, leaving 14 bases between the germline ends. Written as DNA, the CDR3 is TGTGCCAGCTCTCCCGGCCAGGTTGATCAGCCCCAGCATTTT. Translated, it gives CASSPGQVDQPQHF. The full variable domain, in which reference TRBV18 and TRBJ1-5 provide the parts outside the CDR3, is NAGVMQNPRHLVRRRGQEARLRCSPMKGHSHVYWYRQLPEEGLKFMVYLQKENIIDESGMPKERFSAEFPKEGPSILRIQQVVRGDSAAYFCASSPGQVDQPQHFGDGTRLSIL.

The chain uses TRBV27 and TRBJ2-5; D unclear. Germline CDR1 is MNHEY and CDR2 is SMNVEV (reference sequence). Between the trimmed V and J ends, which lost 0 bases and 4 bases, there was a span of 3 bases. The CDR3 is made up of 12 amino acids. The CDR3 DNA sequence: TGTGCCAGCAGTTTATCGCGAGAGACCCAGTACTTC. Translated: CASSLSRETQYF.

The chain joins TRBV27 to TRBJ2-7; 9 bases are shared with TRBD1. From germline, CDR1 is MNHEY and CDR2 SMNVEV (reference sequence). The CDR3 covers 15 residues. V shed 4 bases and J 4 bases; nucleotides not matched to a gene: 8. DNA of the CDR3: TGTGCCAGCAGTTCACAAACAGGGGGCAGGTACGAGCAGTACTTC. Protein: CASSSQTGGRYEQYF.

The V call is TRBV5-6, the J call TRBJ2-7; D possibly corresponds to TRBD1 (5 bases). Trimming stripped 0 bases from V and 1 base from J, with 17 bases between. This CDR3 comprises 17 residues. Per the germline V gene, CDR1 is SGHDT and CDR2 is YYEEEE. The CDR3 reads CASSLAIQAGRSYEQYF. The CDR3 nucleotides read TGTGCCAGCAGCTTGGCCATACAGGCCGGGCGTTCCTACGAGCAGTACTTC.

The V and J genes are TRBV11-3 and TRBJ2-1; the match to TRBD2 covers 14 bases. The V gene's germline CDR1 is SGHNT and CDR2 YENEEA. This CDR3 has 16 residues. With 4 bases clipped from V and 6 bases from J, the junction kept 5 bases outside the gene matches. The CDR3 DNA follows: TGTGCCAGCAGCTGGCCCGGACTAGCGGGAGGCAATGAGCAGTTCTTC. Protein product: CASSWPGLAGGNEQFF.

V is TRBV5-1 and J is TRBJ2-5; 7 bases match TRBD2. CDR3 length: 14 amino acids. Losses at the gene ends were 3 bases for V and 5 bases for J; bases not matched to a gene: 7. Germline V gene sequence: CDR1 SGHRS, CDR2 YFSETQ. The CDR3 nucleotides read TGCGCCAGCAGCTATTTAGCGGGCGACGAGACCCAGTACTTC. It specifies CASSYLAGDETQYF.

This chain links TRBV19 with TRBJ1-2; D gene uncertain. This CDR3 is built from 15 residues. Germline CDR1 reads LNHDA; CDR2 reads SQIVND (reference sequence). V gave up 0 bases and J gave up 4 bases, with 12 bases separating them. CDR3 DNA: TGTGCCAGTAGTATAGAACGTTGGCAGTCCTATGGCTACACCTTC. Translating gives CASSIERWQSYGYTF.

This rearrangement joins TRBV27 to TRBJ2-3, with TRBD1 matching over 9 bases. The CDR3 length is 14 residues. The junction had 5 bases not matched to a gene; V was cut back by 6 bases and J by 4 bases. In germline, CDR1 is MNHEY, CDR2 SMNVEV (reference sequence). In nucleotides, the CDR3 is TGTGCCAGCAGCCGGGACAGGGCGTCAGATACGCAGTATTTT. Protein: CASSRDRASDTQYF.

The chain is built from TRBV5-1 and TRBJ2-7; 7 bases are a match to TRBD1. The CDR3 covers 14 residues. Trimming at V came to 1 base and at J to 4 bases, leaving 5 bases not matched to a gene. Looked up from germline, CDR1 is SGHRS and CDR2 is YFSETQ. The CDR3 protein is CASSLTGAGYEQYF. The CDR3 coding sequence is TGCGCCAGCAGCTTGACAGGGGCCGGGTACGAGCAGTACTTC.

The V call is TRBV6-1, the J call TRBJ1-2; 7 bases agree with TRBD1. V lost 3 bases to trimming and J lost 5 bases; unmatched junction nucleotides: 12. This CDR3 spans 16 amino acids. Per the germline V gene, CDR1 is MNHNS and CDR2 is SASEGT. This CDR3 reads CASSDSRTGLWYGYTF. CDR3 nucleotide sequence: TGTGCCAGCAGTGATTCAAGGACAGGTCTTTGGTATGGCTACACCTTC.

This chain uses TRBV5-5 with TRBJ1-1; no reliable D call. V lost 4 bases, J lost 1 base, and 11 bases lay in between. The CDR3 extends over 14 amino acids. CDR1 is SGHKS, CDR2 YYEKEE, per germline (reference sequence). The CDR3 region is CASSALSGNTEAFF. The CDR3 bases are TGTGCCAGCAGCGCCCTTTCGGGGAACACTGAAGCTTTCTTT. Full variable domain (rest looked up from reference TRBV5-5 and TRBJ1-1): DAGVTQSPTHLIKTRGQQVTLRCSPISGHKSVSWYQQVLGQGPQFIFQYYEKEERGRGNFPDRFSARQFPNYSSELNVNALLLGDSALYLCASSALSGNTEAFFGQGTRLTVV.

Written as DNA, the CDR3 is TGTGCCAGCAGCGACGGGATTAACACCGGGGAGCTGTTTTTT. It is translated as CASSDGINTGELFF. V and J are TRBV9 and TRBJ2-2; D may be TRBD2 (5 bases). V lost 3 bases, J lost 2 bases, and 8 bases lay in between. Per the germline V gene, CDR1 is SGDLS and CDR2 is YYNGEE. The CDR3 totals 14 residues.

The chain couples TRBV27 to TRBJ2-1; 14 bases map to TRBD2. Germline CDR1 reads MNHEY; CDR2 reads SMNVEV (reference sequence). V lost 2 bases, J lost 6 bases, and 9 bases stayed unmatched. The CDR3 length is 18 residues. The CDR3 DNA reads TGTGCCAGCAGTTTAAGCGGTCTCGGGACTAGCGGGGGCAATGAGCAGTTCTTC. Translated: CASSLSGLGTSGGNEQFF.

The rearrangement uses TRBV18 and TRBJ1-1; 10 nucleotides match TRBD1. Germline CDR1 reads KGHSH; CDR2 reads LQKENI. Trimming took 4 bases from V and 5 from J; bases not matched to a gene: 7. There are 15 residues in the CDR3. The CDR3 region has the DNA TGTGCCAGCTCACTCCCCGGGACAGGGGTGACTGAAGCTTTCTTT. Its protein product is CASSLPGTGVTEAFF.

This clone was seen a few times. This chain uses TRBV5-1 with TRBJ2-5, with 8 bases that match TRBD2. The CDR3 extends over 17 amino acids. J was trimmed by 1 base and V by 0 bases; bases with no gene match: 8. Per the germline V gene, CDR1 is SGHRS and CDR2 is YFSETQ. CDR3 nucleotides: TGCGCCAGCAGCTTGGGGGGAGTGGGGACTAGCCAAGAGACCCAGTACTTC. Translated, it gives CASSLGGVGTSQETQYF.

The chain uses TRBV9 and TRBJ1-2, with D possibly being TRBD1 (6 bases). The CDR3 is made up of 17 amino acids. Trimming cost V 0 bases and J 3 bases, with 18 bases left between them. Germline CDR1 and CDR2: SGDLS and YYNGEE. CDR3 protein: CASSVGPRHRDDYGYTF. DNA of the CDR3: TGTGCCAGCAGCGTAGGCCCCCGACACAGGGACGACTATGGCTACACCTTC.

The chain links TRBV5-1 to TRBJ2-2, with a possible D match to TRBD1 (5 bases). The CDR3 is 16 amino acids. V was shortened by 4 bases and J by 4 bases, with 17 bases between the two germline ends. From germline, CDR1 is SGHRS and CDR2 YFSETQ. CDR3 sequence: CASSPDTPRGTGELFF. In DNA form, the CDR3 reads TGCGCCAGCAGCCCGGACACCCCAAGGGGCACCGGGGAGCTGTTTTTT. Full variable domain (missing parts from reference TRBV5-1 and TRBJ2-2): KAGVTQTPRYLIKTRGQQVTLSCSPISGHRSVSWYQQTPGQGLQFLFEYFSETQRNKGNFPGRFSGRQFSNSRSEMNVSTLELGDSALYLCASSPDTPRGTGELFFGEGSRLTVL.

The genes are TRBV28 and TRBJ2-1; 8 nucleotides match TRBD1. V lost 2 bases and J lost 6; bases outside the gene matches: 9. CDR3 length: 16 amino acids. Germline V lookup: CDR1 MDHEN, CDR2 SYDVKM. CDR3 sequence reads: CASSLGTGGSINEQFF. CDR3 DNA sequence: TGTGCCAGCAGTTTAGGCACAGGGGGTTCCATCAATGAGCAGTTCTTC.